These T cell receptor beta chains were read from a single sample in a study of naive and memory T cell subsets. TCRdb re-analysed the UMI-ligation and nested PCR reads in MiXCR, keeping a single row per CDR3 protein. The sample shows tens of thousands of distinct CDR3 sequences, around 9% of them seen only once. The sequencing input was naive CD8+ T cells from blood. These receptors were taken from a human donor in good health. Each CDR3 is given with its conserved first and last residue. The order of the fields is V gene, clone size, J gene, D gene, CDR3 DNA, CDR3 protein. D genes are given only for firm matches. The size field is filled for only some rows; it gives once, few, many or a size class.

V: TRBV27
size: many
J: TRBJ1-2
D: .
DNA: TGTGCCAGCAGTTTATCTGGCGGCGGTTGGTATGGCTACACCTTC
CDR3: CASSLSGGGWYGYTF

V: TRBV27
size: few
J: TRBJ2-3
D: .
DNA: TGTGCCAGCCTCTCTAGCACAGATACGCAGTATTTT
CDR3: CASLSSTDTQYF

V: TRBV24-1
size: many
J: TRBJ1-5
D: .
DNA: TGTGCCACCAGTGATGCTGGGGGGTTCCAGCCCCAGCATTTT
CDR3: CATSDAGGFQPQHF

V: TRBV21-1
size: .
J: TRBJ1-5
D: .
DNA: TGTGCCAGCAGGCTGGGTGACTGTGGCAATCAGCCCCAGCATTTT
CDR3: CASRLGDCGNQPQHF

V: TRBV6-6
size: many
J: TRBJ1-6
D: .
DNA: TGTGCCAGCAGTTACACCGTCAGGGTCCTCCAATATCCTAATTCACCCCTCCACTTT
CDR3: CASSYTVRVLQYPNSPLHF

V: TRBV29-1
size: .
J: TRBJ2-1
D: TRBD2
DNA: TGCAGCGTGGCTTCCGGGACTAGCTTAGGTGAGCAGTTCTTC
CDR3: CSVASGTSLGEQFF

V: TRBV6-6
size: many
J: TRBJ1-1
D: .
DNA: TGTGCCAGCAGTTACTCAGTCAGGCACATTGAAGCTTTCTTT
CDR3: CASSYSVRHIEAFF

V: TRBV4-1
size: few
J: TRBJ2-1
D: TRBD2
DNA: TGCGCCAGCAGCCAAGTAGGCGGGAGGGGTAAGAGAGACTCCTACAATGAGCAGTTCTTC
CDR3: CASSQVGGRGKRDSYNEQFF

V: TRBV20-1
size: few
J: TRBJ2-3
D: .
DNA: TGCAGTGCTAGTGAGGGAATAGGGATAAACACAGATACGCAGTATTTT
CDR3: CSASEGIGINTDTQYF

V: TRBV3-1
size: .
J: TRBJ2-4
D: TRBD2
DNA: TGTGCCAGCAGCCGCGGACTAGCCGAAAACATTCAGTACTTC
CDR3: CASSRGLAENIQYF

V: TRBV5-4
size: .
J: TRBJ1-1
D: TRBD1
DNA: TGTGCCAGCAGCTTGATGGGGACAGGGGGCCTGAACACTGAAGCTTTCTTT
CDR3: CASSLMGTGGLNTEAFF

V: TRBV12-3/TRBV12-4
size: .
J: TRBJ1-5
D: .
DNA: TGTGCCAGCAGTCCCGAGTATAGCAATCAGCCCCAGCATTTT
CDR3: CASSPEYSNQPQHF